The 20 T cell receptor beta chains below were found in one sample sequenced in a study of OX40 agonist ivuxolimab in advanced cancers. TCRdb's copy holds only in-frame clones and misses some; the assay was immunoSEQ multiplex PCR. The sample contains more than 60,000 clones, about 85% of which appear only once. The source was CD4+ or CD8+ T cells sorted from blood, collected in a trial of the OX40 agonist ivuxolimab. The receptors shown here come from an adult with an advanced solid tumor such as melanoma, head and neck, liver or kidney cancer.

V is TRBV19 and J is TRBJ1-2; perhaps TRBD1 as D (5 bases). This CDR3 has 12 residues. CDR1 and CDR2 (germline): LNHDA, SQIVND (reference sequence). Trimming shortened V by 7 bases and J by 8 bases, and 14 bases separated the two germline ends. CDR3 coding DNA: TGTGCCAGTACCATCGCGAGGGGAGGCTACACCTTC. This codes for CASTIARGGYTF.

The genes are TRBV4-2 and TRBJ2-2; 7 bases align to TRBD1. The CDR3 loop spans 17 amino acids. The germline gives CDR1 LGHNA, CDR2 YNFKEQ. Trimming took 3 bases from V and 4 from J; bases not matched to a gene: 11. This CDR3 is CASSHRQGTSPTGELFF. CDR3 sequence (DNA): TGTGCCAGCAGCCACCGACAGGGAACGAGTCCCACCGGGGAGCTGTTTTTT.

This clone was picked up one time. V is TRBV9 and J is TRBJ2-7; D is uncertain. The CDR3 contains 15 residues. V lost 2 bases, J lost 7 bases, and 19 bases lay in between. Germline V gene data show CDR1 as SGDLS and CDR2 as YYNGEE. The CDR3 DNA follows: TGTGCCAGCAGCGTCCGGGCAGACTCGATGGGGGAGCAGTACTTC. Its translation is CASSVRADSMGEQYF. Full variable domain (outside the CDR3, taken from reference TRBV9 and TRBJ2-7): DSGVTQTPKHLITATGQRVTLRCSPRSGDLSVYWYQQSLDQGLQFLIQYYNGEERAKGNILERFSAQQFPDLHSELNLSSLELGDSALYFCASSVRADSMGEQYFGPGTRLTVT.

The V gene is TRBV11-2, the J gene TRBJ2-7; TRBD1 agrees at 10 bases. The CDR3 totals 15 residues. Germline values: CDR1 SGHAT, CDR2 FQNNGV. The J segment lost 4 bases and the V segment lost 4 bases, leaving 7 bases of the junction unmatched. CDR3: CASSSGQGISYEQYF. The CDR3 bases are TGTGCCAGCAGCTCGGGACAGGGGATCAGTTACGAGCAGTACTTC.

This sequence joins TRBV18 and TRBJ2-5, with TRBD2 identical over 10 bases. Trimming cost V 0 bases and J 4 bases; bases outside gene matches: 5. The CDR3 spans 16 residues. The germline CDR1 and CDR2 sequences are KGHSH and LQKENI. In DNA form, the CDR3 reads TGTGCCAGCTCACCACCTCGACTAGCGGGTCGAGAGACCCAGTACTTC. Protein: CASSPPRLAGRETQYF.

The V and J genes are TRBV5-1 and TRBJ2-5; D gene uncertain. Germline V gene lookup returns CDR1 SGHRS and CDR2 YFSETQ. Deletions cut 1 base from V and 3 bases from J, with 19 bases between. This CDR3 comprises 17 residues. CDR3 DNA: TGCGCCAGCAGCTTGATTCGGGCAGGTATTGAGGAAGAGACCCAGTACTTC. Translating it yields CASSLIRAGIEEETQYF.

The chain has TRBV11-2 and TRBJ1-2; D remains unclear. The CDR3 length is 12 residues. CDR1 is SGHAT and CDR2 is FQNNGV in the germline V gene. V lost 4 bases and J lost 5, with 8 bases in between. As DNA, the CDR3 is TGTGCCAGCAGCTCCGGATCGTATGGCTACACCTTC. Protein sequence: CASSSGSYGYTF.

The rearrangement joins TRBV13 to TRBJ2-3; 8 bases fit TRBD1. Germline assignment: CDR1 PRHDT and CDR2 FYEKMQ (reference sequence). The CDR3 consists of 15 residues. V gave up 0 bases and J gave up 4 bases; unmatched junction bases: 3. The CDR3, as DNA: TGTGCCAGCAGCTTAGGTACAGGGGGTGCAGATACGCAGTATTTT. It translates to CASSLGTGGADTQYF.

The rearrangement joins TRBV27 to TRBJ1-1; a weak D match, TRBD1 (5 bases). Germline CDR1 and CDR2: MNHEY and SMNVEV (reference sequence). V was trimmed by 5 bases and J by 1 base, leaving 14 bases between them. This CDR3 region has 15 residues. The CDR3 region is CASSPGRSSNTEAFF. For the CDR3, the DNA is TGTGCCAGCAGTCCAGGGAGGAGTTCGAACACTGAAGCTTTCTTT.

This clone occurred once. The chain recombines TRBV6-6 with TRBJ2-7; 10 bases are shared with TRBD1. CDR3 size: 15 residues. Trimming took 4 bases from V and 6 from J; bases not matched to a gene: 9. Looked up from germline, CDR1 is MNHNY and CDR2 is SVGAGI (reference sequence). This CDR3 is CASSSAGTGVPEQYF. The CDR3 bases are TGTGCCAGCAGTTCCGCGGGGACAGGGGTTCCCGAGCAGTACTTC.

This chain joins TRBV19 and TRBJ2-1; the match to TRBD2 covers 11 bases. CDR3 size: 14 residues. Trimming cost V 9 bases and J 8 bases; bases outside gene matches: 9. Germline loops: CDR1 LNHDA, CDR2 SQIVND (reference sequence). CDR3 bases: TGTGCCAGCGTAGCGGGGGGGCCCCCAGATGAGCAGTTCTTC. Translated, it gives CASVAGGPPDEQFF. Using reference TRBV19 and TRBJ2-1 for the parts outside the CDR3, the full variable domain is DGGITQSPKYLFRKEGQNVTLSCEQNLNHDAMYWYRQDPGQGLRLIYYSQIVNDFQKGDIAEGYSVSREKKESFPLTVTSAQKNPTAFYLCASVAGGPPDEQFFGPGTRLTVL.

The genes are TRBV2 and TRBJ2-7; no clear D gene. Germline CDR1 is SNHLY and CDR2 is FYNNEI. CDR3 length: 14 residues. V lost 3 bases, J lost 7 bases, and 16 bases lay in between. Here the CDR3 reads CASSENQPAREQYF. Written as DNA, the CDR3 is TGTGCCAGCAGTGAGAACCAGCCGGCGAGGGAGCAGTACTTC.

The CDR3 bases are TGTGCCAGCAGTGCTCCGCCAGATACGCAGTATTTT. Translation: CASSAPPDTQYF. The chain joins TRBV2 to TRBJ2-3; unclear D gene. The germline V and J ends were trimmed by 4 bases and 4 bases, with 6 bases remaining between them. This CDR3 contains 12 residues. In germline, CDR1 is SNHLY, CDR2 FYNNEI.

The chain links TRBV5-1 to TRBJ1-6; D uncertain. Trimming took off 0 bases at V and 7 bases at J, with 8 bases between the two ends. Looked up from germline, CDR1 is SGHRS and CDR2 is YFSETQ. The CDR3 covers 14 residues. CDR3 DNA sequence: TGCGCCAGCAGCTTGGAGGGTGGAAATTCACCCCTCCACTTT. Protein product: CASSLEGGNSPLHF.

This sequence joins TRBV9 and TRBJ1-4, with a possible D match to TRBD1 (5 bases). The CDR3 covers 15 residues. V shed 2 bases and J shed 5 bases, with 13 bases lying between them. The germline V gene has CDR1 SGDLS and CDR2 YYNGEE. Here the CDR3 reads CASSVGTAGNEKLFF. The CDR3 bases are TGTGCCAGCAGCGTGGGGACTGCCGGGAATGAAAAACTGTTTTTT.

This rearrangement joins TRBV9 to TRBJ1-2, with TRBD1 matching over 8 bases. Germline CDR1 is SGDLS and CDR2 is YYNGEE. The CDR3 spans 15 residues. Trimming removed 3 bases from V and 3 bases from J; junction bases left unmatched: 7. The CDR3 nucleotides read TGTGCCAGCAGCGCGCTTGGACAGGGCGACTATGGCTACACCTTC. It encodes CASSALGQGDYGYTF.

The chain couples TRBV7-2 to TRBJ2-3; TRBD2 might be the D (5 bases). In germline, CDR1 is SGHTA, CDR2 FQGNSA. This CDR3 has 16 residues. V was shortened by 4 bases and J by 3 bases, with 17 bases between the two germline ends. The CDR3 reads CASSSTRSGGTDTQYF. In nucleotides, the CDR3 is TGTGCCAGCAGCTCGACCCGCAGTGGAGGAACAGATACGCAGTATTTT.

In nucleotides, the CDR3 is TGTGCCAGCAGTACGGGGCTCAGGACCGGGGAGCTGTTTTTT. It yields the protein CASSTGLRTGELFF. The chain recombines TRBV6-1 with TRBJ2-2; TRBD1 or TRBD2 may be the D gene (5 bases each). V lost 5 bases and J lost 5, with 12 bases in between. The length of the CDR3 is 14 residues. Germline V gene data show CDR1 as MNHNS and CDR2 as SASEGT.

This clone occurred once. This chain links TRBV25-1 with TRBJ1-6; perhaps TRBD1 as D (6 bases). The CDR3 spans 14 residues. Per germline, CDR1 MGHDK and CDR2 SYGVNS. V lost 7 bases, J lost 6 bases, and 13 bases lay in between. CDR3 region: CASTPGAVNSPLHF. DNA for the CDR3: TGTGCCAGCACACCAGGGGCTGTTAATTCACCCCTCCACTTT.

The V and J genes are TRBV29-1 and TRBJ1-5; D gene uncertain. The germline V gene encodes CDR1 SQVTM and CDR2 ANQGSEA. V was clipped by 4 bases and J by 5 bases, with 12 bases between them. CDR3 length equals 13 residues. This CDR3 reads CSVVLGRDQPQHF. Written as DNA, the CDR3 is TGCAGCGTTGTTTTGGGAAGGGATCAGCCCCAGCATTTT.